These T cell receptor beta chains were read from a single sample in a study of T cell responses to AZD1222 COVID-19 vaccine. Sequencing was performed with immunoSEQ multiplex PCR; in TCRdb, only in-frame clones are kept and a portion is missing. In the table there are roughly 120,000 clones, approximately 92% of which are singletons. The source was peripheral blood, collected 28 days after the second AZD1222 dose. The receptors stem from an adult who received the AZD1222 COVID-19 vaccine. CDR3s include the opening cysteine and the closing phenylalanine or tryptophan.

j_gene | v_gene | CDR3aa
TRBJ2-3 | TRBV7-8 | CASNRGVADTQYF
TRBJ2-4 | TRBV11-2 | CASSQIDRGRAKNIQYF
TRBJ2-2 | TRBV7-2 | CASSLVRASTGELFF
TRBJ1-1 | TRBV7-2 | CASSFDWGGTEAFF
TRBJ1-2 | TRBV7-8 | CASAGDRNYGYTF
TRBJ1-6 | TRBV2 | CASILGGANDSPLHF
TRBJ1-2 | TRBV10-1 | CASSEISFLAANYGYTF
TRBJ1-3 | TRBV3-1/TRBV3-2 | CASSQDLAGTGNTIYF
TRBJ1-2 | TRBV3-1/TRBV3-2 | CASSQSTRESYTF
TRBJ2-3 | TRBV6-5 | CASRDGGIQTDTQYF
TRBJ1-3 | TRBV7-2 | CASRPDSSGNTIYF
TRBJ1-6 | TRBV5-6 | CASSLFNSPLHF
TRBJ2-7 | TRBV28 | CASSPGTGTAYEQYF
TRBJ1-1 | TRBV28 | CASRQSLAGSEAFF
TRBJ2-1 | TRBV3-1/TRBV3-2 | CASSPISGAVNEQFF
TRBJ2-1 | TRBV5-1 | CASSSGTSGKNEQFF
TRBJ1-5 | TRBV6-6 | CASSYGGQPQHF
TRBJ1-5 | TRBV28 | CASSLYSNQPQHF